This T cell receptor (beta chain) appears in the sequencing data of a study of somatic mutations in cytotoxic T cells in rheumatoid arthritis. The overall study: Several of the V beta antibody-stained T-cell populations were flow-sorted at nearly 100% purity; V beta1+ cells were among them and were sequenced for TCRB.

Regarding the study as a whole: With advancing age, CD8+ clonality climbed in rheumatoid arthritis patients but did not rise in healthy controls. It was found that CD8+ T-cell clonality in rheumatoid arthritis patients did not differ significantly from that in age-matched healthy controls.

Trimming took 6 bases from V and 5 from J, leaving 14 bases between them. This CDR3 is 14 amino acids long. Germline CDR1 is MNHEY and CDR2 is SMNVEV (reference sequence). TCRdb's copy holds only in-frame clones and misses some; the assay was immunoSEQ multiplex PCR. Here the sample spans tens of thousands of clones, around 87% being singletons. On this clone: What it binds is not known.

The source material was CD8+ T cells sorted from blood. The chain is built from TRBV27 and TRBJ1-5; D is uncertain. The sequence was obtained from an adult with rheumatoid arthritis. The CDR3 reads CASSLRADYQPQHF. CDR3 bases: TGTGCCAGCAGCCTAAGGGCTGACTATCAGCCCCAGCATTTT.